These 7 T cell receptor beta chains came from one sample sequenced in a study of preoperative IRX-2 immunotherapy in early breast cancer. The treatment here: preoperative locoregional IRX-2 cytokine immunotherapy. Sequenced by immunoSEQ multiplex PCR; TCRdb stores in-frame clones only, minus some. Of 90,000 to 100,000 clones in the sample, 70% to 90% were seen once. The starting material was tumor tissue, obtained after IRX-2 immunotherapy. These receptors originate from a human donor with breast cancer.

This chain connects TRBV28 to TRBJ1-2; D not resolved. The germline V and J ends were trimmed by 2 bases and 0 bases, with 7 bases remaining between them. This CDR3 region has 14 residues. Looked up from germline, CDR1 is MDHEN and CDR2 is SYDVKM. The CDR3 DNA is TGTGCCAGCAGTTTAAGTGGATCTAACTATGGCTACACCTTC. It yields the protein CASSLSGSNYGYTF.

This clone was found a few times. The DNA for the CDR3 is TGTGCCAGCAGTCCCAGCGGGAGGGCCCTCGATGAGCAGTTCTTC. Residues: CASSPSGRALDEQFF. The chain recombines TRBV6-7 with TRBJ2-1; TRBD2 matches 10 bases. TRBV6-7 is known as an ORF, though its function is uncertain. V dropped 5 bases and J dropped 8; count of bases not matched to a gene: 9. This CDR3 spans 15 amino acids.

The V call is TRBV6-8, the J call TRBJ2-7; 7 bases match TRBD1. The V segment lost 6 bases and the J segment 2 bases; nucleotides outside the gene matches: 7. The length of the CDR3 is 14 residues. The germline V gene encodes CDR1 MNHGY and CDR2 SAAAGT. For the CDR3, the DNA is TGTGCCAGCAGCCGCGCGCAGGGGGCCTACGAGCAGTACTTC. Amino acids: CASSRAQGAYEQYF.

V usage is TRBV6-8 and J usage is TRBJ1-2; D gene uncertain. Per germline, CDR1 MNHGY and CDR2 SAAAGT. The ends were cut back, 6 bases at V and 8 bases at J, with 19 bases in the middle. The CDR3 loop spans 14 amino acids. CDR3 sequence: CASSLVDEGYGYTF. CDR3 bases: TGTGCCAGCAGCCTGGTAGATGAGGGTTACGGCTACACCTTC.

Points on this clone: The sample holds other DNA sequences that translate to the same CDR3. V is TRBV5-1 and J is TRBJ2-3; D remains unclear. V dropped 0 bases and J dropped 0 bases, with 8 bases sitting between them. The CDR3 spans 15 residues. The germline gives CDR1 SGHRS, CDR2 YFSETQ. CDR3 region: CASSLGAVSTDTQYF. DNA for the CDR3: TGCGCCAGCAGCTTGGGGGCAGTAAGCACAGATACGCAGTATTTT.

This clone was recorded once. The chain employs TRBV18 and TRBJ1-1, with TRBD1 matching 9 bases. Germline values: CDR1 KGHSH, CDR2 LQKENI. The CDR3 runs to 14 residues. V trimming: 7 bases; J trimming: 6 bases; junction bases outside the gene matches: 9. This chain's CDR3 is CASFPGQGWPEAFF. CDR3 coding DNA: TGTGCCAGCTTCCCGGGACAGGGTTGGCCTGAAGCTTTCTTT.

The rearrangement uses TRBV14 and TRBJ1-1; D ambiguous. Trimming removed 5 bases at V and 5 bases at J, with 12 bases between. Germline CDR1 is SGHDN and CDR2 is FVKESK. The CDR3 extends over 13 amino acids. In DNA, the CDR3 is TGTGCCAGCAGCTCCGGAGGGAGGACTGAAGCTTTCTTT. Translating it yields CASSSGGRTEAFF.